This T cell receptor (beta chain) was identified during a study of T cell responses to AZD1222 COVID-19 vaccine. Method: immunoSEQ multiplex PCR; TCRdb's copy keeps in-frame clones and lacks some. The sample gives roughly 78,000 clones, about 84% of which show up once; 2.5% to 3% is in the top ten. Study-wide findings and caveats: Donors skewed white British and female; clonal diversity was possibly underestimated.

Remarks on this clone: Antigen unknown. At one end the junction does not follow the germline gene, possibly because of a read error.

The CDR3 runs 13 residues. Germline assignment: CDR1 KGHSH and CDR2 LQKENI. The sequencing here drew on peripheral blood, taken on day 0 of AZD1222 vaccination. This chain connects TRBV18 to TRBJ2-5; the D is unclear. The origin of this receptor is an adult in good health. This chain's CDR3 is CASSPYQQETQYF. The CDR3 region has the DNA TGTGCCAGTTCACCATATCAGCAAGAGACCCAGTACTTC.